Below are 20 T cell receptor beta chains sequenced from a single sample in a study of CD8+ T cells in alopecia areata. After isolation, RNA underwent reverse transcription to generate cDNA as the sequencing template. Repertoires were generated with immunoSEQ multiplex PCR, while TCRdb's copy carries only in-frame clones and drops some. The repertoire holds 150,000 to 190,000 clones, with 50% to 65% as singletons. This sample comprised CD8+ T cells sorted from blood, obtained at week 0. These receptors were taken from a human donor with alopecia areata.

In its sample, this clone was seen a few times. This sequence joins TRBV30 and TRBJ2-3; D possibly corresponds to TRBD1 (6 bases). Germline V CDR1 and CDR2: GTSNPN, SVGIG (reference sequence). The CDR3 contains 15 residues. V lost 4 bases, J lost 0 bases, and 14 bases lay in between. The CDR3 sequence: CAWTQGTGSTDTQYF. The CDR3 DNA is TGTGCCTGGACGCAGGGAACAGGGAGCACAGATACGCAGTATTTT.

The chain recombines TRBV6-5 with TRBJ2-5, with 7 nucleotides matching TRBD1. Looked up from germline, CDR1 is MNHEY and CDR2 is SVGAGI. There are 12 residues in the CDR3. Trimming removed 6 bases from V and 7 bases from J; junction bases left unmatched: 5. The CDR3 DNA reads TGTGCCAGCAGGACAGGGATGGGGACCCAGTACTTC. Its protein product is CASRTGMGTQYF.

As regards this clone: Other DNA variants within this sample encode the same CDR3. CDR3 loop: CAWSAGSYNEQFF. CDR3 in DNA: TGTGCCTGGAGTGCCGGAAGCTACAATGAGCAGTTCTTC. The genes are TRBV30 and TRBJ2-1; no clear D gene. Germline CDR1 is GTSNPN and CDR2 is SVGIG (reference sequence). V was clipped by 1 base and J by 3 bases, with 7 bases between them. CDR3 length equals 13 residues.

The chain recombines TRBV4-3 with TRBJ2-3; D gene uncertain. This CDR3 has 13 residues. Per germline, CDR1 LGHNA and CDR2 YSLEER. V was trimmed by 2 bases and J by 3 bases, leaving 6 bases between them. As DNA, the CDR3 is TGCGCCAGCAGCCAATCATGGACAGATACGCAGTATTTT. Amino acid sequence: CASSQSWTDTQYF.

This clone has only a few counts. The chain employs TRBV11-2 and TRBJ2-7, with unresolved D. Between the trimmed V and J ends, which lost 3 bases and 6 bases, there was a span of 12 bases. The germline V gene has CDR1 SGHAT and CDR2 FQNNGV. The length of the CDR3 is 13 residues. The CDR3 bases are TGTGCCAGCAGCTTGGCTGGCAATCGCGAGCAGTACTTC. This sequence encodes CASSLAGNREQYF.

The chain has TRBV19 and TRBJ2-1, with D perhaps TRBD2 (7 bases). The CDR3 extends over 13 amino acids. Germline lookup yields CDR1 LNHDA and CDR2 SQIVND (reference sequence). Between the trimmed V and J ends, which lost 10 bases and 6 bases, there was a span of 16 bases. The CDR3 is CATSGGGINEQFF. The CDR3 DNA sequence: TGTGCCACCTCGGGCGGGGGCATCAATGAGCAGTTCTTC.

The CDR3 region has the DNA TGCAGTGCTAGACAGAACTACGAGCAGTACTTC. Protein sequence: CSARQNYEQYF. This rearrangement joins TRBV20-1 to TRBJ2-7; D is unresolved. The CDR3 covers 11 residues. The V gene's germline CDR1 is DFQATT and CDR2 SNEGSKA (reference sequence). The ends were cut back, 2 bases at V and 3 bases at J, with 5 bases in the middle.

This clone was observed a handful of times. The CDR3 here is CASSAGTNYNEQFF. The DNA for the CDR3 is TGTGCCAGCAGCGCCGGGACGAACTACAATGAGCAGTTCTTC. V gene TRBV5-6 combines with J gene TRBJ2-1, with D perhaps assigned TRBD1 or TRBD2 (5 bases each). CDR1 and CDR2 (germline): SGHDT, YYEEEE. The length of the CDR3 is 14 residues. V was shortened by 4 bases and J by 3 bases, with 11 bases between the two germline ends.

The genes are TRBV13 and TRBJ1-5; D is unresolved. With 0 bases removed from V and 6 bases from J, the gap between germline ends came to 6 bases. The CDR3 is made up of 13 amino acids. Germline CDR1 is PRHDT and CDR2 is FYEKMQ (reference sequence). CDR3 bases: TGTGCCAGCAGCTTAGGGGGTGGTCAGCCCCAGCATTTT. This translates into CASSLGGGQPQHF. Full variable domain (remainder filled in from reference TRBV13 and TRBJ1-5): AAGVIQSPRHLIKEKRETATLKCYPIPRHDTVYWYQQGPGQDPQFLISFYEKMQSDKGSIPDRFSAQQFSDYHSELNMSSLELGDSALYFCASSLGGGQPQHFGDGTRLSIL.

V gene TRBV7-2 combines with J gene TRBJ1-1, with TRBD1 matching over 8 bases. The V gene's germline CDR1 is SGHTA and CDR2 FQGNSA. V dropped 2 bases and J dropped 3; count of bases not matched to a gene: 8. The CDR3 loop spans 16 amino acids. The CDR3 loop reads CASSLLSKDRDTEAFF. The DNA for the CDR3 is TGTGCCAGCAGCTTACTTTCCAAGGACAGGGACACTGAAGCTTTCTTT.

The chain links TRBV30 to TRBJ1-2, with D hard to call. The germline gives CDR1 GTSNPN, CDR2 SVGIG (reference sequence). CDR3 length: 13 amino acids. V shed 0 bases and J shed 6 bases, with 11 bases lying between them. The CDR3 nucleotides read TGTGCCTGGAGTGTAATGGCCGAGGATGGCTACACCTTC. This translates into CAWSVMAEDGYTF.

The sample holds a few counts of this clone. Other DNA variants within this sample encode the same CDR3. The V and J genes are TRBV11-2 and TRBJ2-7, with D unclear. V lost 6 bases and J lost 3, with 9 bases in between. This CDR3 spans 12 amino acids. Germline lookup yields CDR1 SGHAT and CDR2 FQNNGV. CDR3 coding DNA: TGTGCCAGCAGTCCGCTGGGCTACGAGCAGTACTTC. Its protein is CASSPLGYEQYF.

The chain carries TRBV29-1 and TRBJ2-7; no definite D call. Trimming left V 1 base short and J 7 bases short, with 14 bases between. CDR3 size: 13 residues. CDR1 and CDR2 from the germline V gene are SQVTM and ANQGSEA. The CDR3 DNA is TGCAGCGTTGAAGTTTACCCCTCTTCGGAGCAGTACTTC. Translation gives CSVEVYPSSEQYF.

This clone was observed a few times. The chain recombines TRBV5-6 with TRBJ1-5; D perhaps matches TRBD1 (5 bases). The CDR3 length is 16 residues. Germline V lookup: CDR1 SGHDT, CDR2 YYEEEE. Trimming stripped 0 bases from V and 0 bases from J, with 10 bases between. The CDR3 here is CASSLGGRSSNQPQHF. DNA of the CDR3: TGTGCCAGCAGCTTGGGGGGACGGTCTAGCAATCAGCCCCAGCATTTT.

This clone has just one count. CDR3 region: CASSRPLSGELFF. CDR3 coding DNA: TGTGCCAGCAGCCGACCACTGTCCGGGGAGCTGTTTTTT. The rearrangement links TRBV5-6 to TRBJ2-2; D gene unclear. The CDR3 runs 13 residues. The V and J ends lost 4 bases and 6 bases respectively, with 10 bases between them. The germline V gene has CDR1 SGHDT and CDR2 YYEEEE.

The J gene is TRBJ1-1, the V gene TRBV7-9; 7 bases line up with TRBD1. V shed 0 bases, J shed 1 base, and the junction held 2 bases outside the gene matches. The CDR3 contains 15 residues. CDR1 is SEHNR, CDR2 FQNEAQ, per germline (reference sequence). The DNA for the CDR3 is TGTGCCAGCAGCTTAGCGCGACAGGGGAACACTGAAGCTTTCTTT. It specifies CASSLARQGNTEAFF.

V usage is TRBV11-2 and J usage is TRBJ2-7; D may match TRBD1 or TRBD2 (6 bases each). The CDR3 consists of 13 residues. Germline V gene data show CDR1 as SGHAT and CDR2 as FQNNGV. V was shortened by 1 base and J by 5 bases, with 9 bases between the two germline ends. In DNA, the CDR3 is TGTGCCAGCAGCTTAGCGGGGGCGGACGAGCAGTACTTC. Its translation: CASSLAGADEQYF.

This clone was seen only a few times. This chain uses TRBV5-6 with TRBJ2-1, with D perhaps TRBD1 or TRBD2 (5 bases each). Trimming cost V 6 bases and J 5 bases, with 15 bases left between them. The CDR3 consists of 14 residues. CDR1 and CDR2 (germline): SGHDT, YYEEEE. CDR3 sequence (DNA): TGTGCCAGCACCTCCGGTGGGGGAAACAATGAGCAGTTCTTC. This gives the protein CASTSGGGNNEQFF. Full variable domain (outside the CDR3, taken from reference TRBV5-6 and TRBJ2-1): DAGVTQSPTHLIKTRGQQVTLRCSPKSGHDTVSWYQQALGQGPQFIFQYYEEEERQRGNFPDRFSGHQFPNYSSELNVNALLLGDSALYLCASTSGGGNNEQFFGPGTRLTVL.

The rearrangement joins TRBV29-1 to TRBJ1-2; D is undetermined. Trimming shortened V by 3 bases and J by 3 bases, and 8 bases separated the two germline ends. The CDR3 loop spans 12 amino acids. Germline V gene data show CDR1 as SQVTM and CDR2 as ANQGSEA. The CDR3 coding sequence is TGCAGCGTTGAGGCGACGGACTATGGCTACACCTTC. It translates to CSVEATDYGYTF.

The chain is built from TRBV9 and TRBJ2-7; possible D gene TRBD1, 6 bases. CDR3 size: 15 residues. V was trimmed by 0 bases and J by 1 base, leaving 11 bases between them. From germline, CDR1 is SGDLS and CDR2 YYNGEE. CDR3 in amino acids: CASSVGTDDSYEQYF. The CDR3 region has the DNA TGTGCCAGCAGCGTAGGGACAGACGATTCCTACGAGCAGTACTTC.